The 30 T cell receptor beta chains below all came from one sample that was sequenced in a study of T-cell memory formation after mild COVID-19. In TCRdb, the 5' RACE reads were re-called with MiXCR into one record per CDR3 protein. The table shows around 80,000 distinct CDR3 sequences, with around 13% occurring only once. The sequenced sample was PBMCs or a T cell subset sorted from them (not recorded which). The receptors originated from a man aged 18 to 30 who had mild COVID-19 (a few samples of this study predate the infection). Cell type and time point are not known.

This clonotype was counted only a few times. CDR3 in DNA: TGTGCCAGCAGCCAAGACGGCCTAGCGGGGAAAGAGACCCAGTACTTC. Amino acids: CASSQDGLAGKETQYF. The chain links TRBV3-1 to TRBJ2-5, with 9 bases aligning to TRBD2. Germline loops: CDR1 LGHDT, CDR2 YNNKEL (reference sequence). Germline trimming cut 0 bases from V and 3 bases from J; bases unmatched to any gene: 5. The CDR3 consists of 16 residues.

The chain recombines TRBV12-3 or TRBV12-4 with TRBJ1-1; TRBD1 matches 8 bases. V was pared by 3 bases and J by 0 bases, with 3 bases of the junction left unmatched. CDR3 length: 15 residues. CDR3 bases: TGTGCCAGCAGTTTCGGGACAGGAATGAACACTGAAGCTTTCTTT. This encodes CASSFGTGMNTEAFF.

The genes are TRBV4-3 and TRBJ1-5, with D uncertain. The V end was cut by 1 base, the J end by 2 bases, with 12 bases between. From germline, CDR1 is LGHNA and CDR2 YSLEER. This CDR3 region has 16 residues. CDR3 in DNA: TGCGCCAGCAGCCAAGGAGTCGGGGAGGGCAATCAGCCCCAGCATTTT. It specifies CASSQGVGEGNQPQHF.

With respect to this clonotype: A much larger clone lies one base from this, so it may be a read error. V usage is TRBV11-2 and J usage is TRBJ2-3, with D possibly being TRBD1 or TRBD2 (6 bases each). Germline values: CDR1 SGHAT, CDR2 FQNNGV. This CDR3 has 15 residues. V was shortened by 5 bases and J by 4 bases, with 16 bases between the two germline ends. CDR3 sequence (DNA): TGTGCCAGCAGCGTCGGGGGCCGGGGGCCAGATACGCAGTATTTT. As protein: CASSVGGRGPDTQYF.

This clonotype was seen a few times. This rearrangement joins TRBV27 to TRBJ1-4; TRBD1 is a possible D gene (6 bases). V lost 2 bases and J 7 bases, leaving 11 bases between the germline ends. The CDR3 runs to 14 residues. Germline assignment: CDR1 MNHEY and CDR2 SMNVEV (reference sequence). The CDR3 protein is CASSLRQAGEKLFF. DNA of the CDR3: TGTGCCAGCAGTTTACGACAGGCGGGTGAAAAACTGTTTTTT.

In this sample, this clonotype turned up a few times. The chain recombines TRBV7-9 with TRBJ1-4; unclear D gene. V lost 1 base to trimming and J lost 6 bases, with 6 bases between them. The CDR3 loop spans 13 amino acids. Germline assignment: CDR1 SEHNR and CDR2 FQNEAQ (reference sequence). The CDR3 sequence is CASSLVPDEKLFF. The CDR3 bases are TGTGCCAGCAGCTTAGTCCCGGATGAAAAACTGTTTTTT.

This clonotype was seen ten or more times. The V gene is TRBV6-5, the J gene TRBJ2-3; the D is unclear. The germline gives CDR1 MNHEY, CDR2 SVGAGI. The CDR3 totals 13 residues. V gave up 2 bases and J gave up 2 bases, with 5 bases separating them. The CDR3 sequence: CASSYTHTDTQYF. Here the CDR3 DNA reads TGTGCCAGCAGTTACACTCACACAGATACGCAGTATTTT.

The chain joins TRBV11-2 to TRBJ2-7; D call uncertain. The CDR3 extends over 13 amino acids. Germline V gene data show CDR1 as SGHAT and CDR2 as FQNNGV. Trimming took off 0 bases at V and 1 base at J, with 4 bases between the two ends. In DNA, the CDR3 is TGTGCCAGCAGCTTAGAGGGGTCCTACGAGCAGTACTTC. As protein: CASSLEGSYEQYF.

The rearrangement uses TRBV7-9 and TRBJ2-1, with D unclear. Per the germline V gene, CDR1 is SEHNR and CDR2 is FQNEAQ (reference sequence). This CDR3 comprises 16 residues. V was clipped by 0 bases and J by 3 bases, with 12 bases between them. CDR3: CASSLAPGSGYNEQFF. CDR3 sequence (DNA): TGTGCCAGCAGCTTAGCGCCCGGGTCAGGCTACAATGAGCAGTTCTTC.

This chain connects TRBV7-7 to TRBJ2-1; no definite D call. There are 15 residues in the CDR3. Trimming pared 5 bases from V and 0 bases from J, leaving 11 bases between. Germline assignment: CDR1 SSHAT and CDR2 FNYEAQ (reference sequence). The CDR3 spells CASSRDRSSYNEQFF. CDR3 coding DNA: TGTGCCAGCAGCCGAGACCGAAGCTCCTACAATGAGCAGTTCTTC.

The count of this clonotype is one. This chain uses TRBV6-5 with TRBJ1-2, with D unclear. Trimming removed 6 bases at V and 0 bases at J, with 8 bases between. The CDR3 sequence is 13 residues long. Per germline, CDR1 MNHEY and CDR2 SVGAGI. The CDR3 spells CASSRTPNYGYTF. The CDR3 DNA is TGTGCCAGCAGCCGTACCCCTAACTATGGCTACACCTTC.

This clonotype was observed a handful of times. CDR3 bases: TGTGCCAGCAGTTTATCGGCTAATTCACCCCTCCACTTT. Protein: CASSLSANSPLHF. The chain carries TRBV27 and TRBJ1-6; no clear D gene. Germline-derived CDR1 and CDR2 are MNHEY and SMNVEV (reference sequence). CDR3 size: 13 residues. V shed 0 bases and J shed 6 bases, with 3 bases lying between them.

This clonotype was seen more than once but under ten times. The rearrangement links TRBV7-9 to TRBJ2-3, with D maybe TRBD2 (6 bases). CDR3 length: 16 residues. V gave up 5 bases and J gave up 6 bases, with 21 bases separating them. The V gene's germline CDR1 is SEHNR and CDR2 FQNEAQ (reference sequence). The CDR3 protein is CASSNARDWERDTQYF. CDR3 nucleotides: TGTGCCAGCAGCAACGCCCGGGACTGGGAGAGGGATACGCAGTATTTT.

This clonotype has only a few counts. The V gene is TRBV18, the J gene TRBJ2-7; a weak D match, TRBD1 (6 bases). V dropped 4 bases and J dropped 5 bases, with 18 bases sitting between them. The CDR3 spans 15 residues. CDR1 KGHSH and CDR2 LQKENI come from the germline V gene. The CDR3 loop is CASSLTSGELDEQYF. As DNA, the CDR3 is TGTGCCAGCTCACTTACTTCAGGGGAATTGGACGAGCAGTACTTC.

This clonotype was seen at least ten times. V usage is TRBV7-9 and J usage is TRBJ2-1; TRBD2 matches at 14 bases. Per the germline V gene, CDR1 is SEHNR and CDR2 is FQNEAQ (reference sequence). The V and J ends lost 6 bases and 4 bases, in that order; junction bases with no gene match: 8. The CDR3 loop spans 17 amino acids. CDR3 DNA sequence: TGTGCCAGCAGTTGGACTAGCGGGGGGCCCCTATACAATGAGCAGTTCTTC. Amino acid sequence: CASSWTSGGPLYNEQFF.

This chain joins TRBV19 and TRBJ1-1; D ambiguous. CDR1 LNHDA and CDR2 SQIVND come from the germline V gene (reference sequence). V was clipped by 1 base and J by 0 bases, with 3 bases between them. There are 13 residues in the CDR3. The CDR3 reads CASSIGMNTEAFF. CDR3 coding DNA: TGTGCCAGTAGTATAGGGATGAACACTGAAGCTTTCTTT.

This clonotype appeared a few times. CDR3 nucleotide sequence: TGTGCCAGCATGGGGTTCAACGGTGCAACTAATGAAAAACTGTTTTTT. This gives the protein CASMGFNGATNEKLFF. The genes are TRBV27 and TRBJ1-4; D gene uncertain. V lost 7 bases to trimming and J lost 0 bases, with 15 bases between them. Germline V gives CDR1 MNHEY, CDR2 SMNVEV (reference sequence). This CDR3 is built from 16 residues.

The table lists this clonotype with a few counts. This rearrangement joins TRBV5-1 to TRBJ2-2; the D is unclear. Trimming stripped 9 bases from V and 1 base from J, with 7 bases between. The CDR3 extends over 12 amino acids. Germline-derived CDR1 and CDR2 are SGHRS and YFSETQ. The CDR3 nucleotides read TGCGCCATCAGTTTGAACACCGGGGAGCTGTTTTTT. It translates to CAISLNTGELFF. The full variable domain, its missing parts supplied by reference TRBV5-1 and TRBJ2-2, is KAGVTQTPRYLIKTRGQQVTLSCSPISGHRSVSWYQQTPGQGLQFLFEYFSETQRNKGNFPGRFSGRQFSNSRSEMNVSTLELGDSALYLCAISLNTGELFFGEGSRLTVL.

This clonotype was counted a few times. The gene calls are TRBV20-1 and TRBJ1-2, with 9 bases aligning to TRBD1. The ends lost 4 bases at V and 7 bases at J; junction bases unmatched: 4. Germline lookup yields CDR1 DFQATT and CDR2 SNEGSKA (reference sequence). The CDR3 extends over 12 amino acids. The CDR3, as DNA: TGCAGTGCTAAGGGACAGGGTCCTGGCTACACCTTC. Protein product: CSAKGQGPGYTF.

This clonotype appeared a few times. This chain uses TRBV28 with TRBJ2-1, with 8 bases identical to TRBD1. J gave up 0 bases and V 5 bases, and 3 bases lay outside the gene matches. The length of the CDR3 is 15 residues. Germline V gene data show CDR1 as MDHEN and CDR2 as SYDVKM. The CDR3 DNA reads as TGTGCCAGCAGTCCCGACAGGGGCTCCTACAATGAGCAGTTCTTC. This sequence encodes CASSPDRGSYNEQFF. Supplemented by reference TRBV28 and TRBJ2-1, the full variable domain reads DVKVTQSSRYLVKRTGEKVFLECVQDMDHENMFWYRQDPGLGLRLIYFSYDVKMKEKGDIPEGYSVSREKKERFSLILESASTNQTSMYLCASSPDRGSYNEQFFGPGTRLTVL.

The chain has TRBV7-6 and TRBJ1-2; tentative D call: TRBD1 (5 bases). Germline CDR1 is SGHVS and CDR2 is FNYEAQ. CDR3 length equals 14 residues. V dropped 5 bases and J dropped 8 bases, with 18 bases sitting between them. This CDR3 is CASSPGRGVYGYTF. The CDR3 DNA follows: TGTGCCAGCAGCCCCGGGAGGGGAGTCTACGGCTACACCTTC.

Many counts were recorded for this clonotype. The rearrangement links TRBV7-9 to TRBJ2-1; D is perhaps TRBD2 (5 bases). CDR1 is SEHNR, CDR2 FQNEAQ, per germline (reference sequence). V lost 5 bases and J 5 bases, leaving 13 bases between the germline ends. The CDR3 runs to 14 residues. DNA of the CDR3: TGTGCCAGCAGCCCGTCTACGGGGAACAATGAGCAGTTCTTC. It codes for CASSPSTGNNEQFF.

This clonotype has just a few counts. The chain is built from TRBV6-5 and TRBJ1-1; D possibly corresponds to TRBD1 (6 bases). Germline assignment: CDR1 MNHEY and CDR2 SVGAGI. Trimming took 5 bases from V and 1 from J, leaving 11 bases between them. The CDR3 has 14 residues. In DNA form, the CDR3 reads TGTGCCAGCAGTCTACAGGGACAGAACACTGAAGCTTTCTTT. Its protein product is CASSLQGQNTEAFF.

The gene calls are TRBV7-8 and TRBJ2-3; no firm D call. The CDR3 contains 13 residues. Germline values: CDR1 SGHVS, CDR2 FQNEAQ. V gave up 4 bases and J gave up 2 bases, with 7 bases separating them. This CDR3 is CASSYQTTDTQYF. Written as DNA, the CDR3 is TGTGCCAGCAGCTACCAAACCACAGATACGCAGTATTTT.

This chain joins TRBV6-2 or TRBV6-3 and TRBJ2-7, with 7 bases fitting TRBD1. CDR1 is MNHEY, CDR2 SVGEGT, per germline. The junction had 6 bases not matched to a gene; V was cut back by 4 bases and J by 6 bases. The CDR3 runs 13 residues. The CDR3 is CASSWNQGVEQYV. The CDR3 DNA reads as TGTGCCAGCAGTTGGAACCAGGGGGTCGAGCAGTACGTC.

This clonotype was counted only a few times. This chain connects TRBV20-1 to TRBJ1-2, with TRBD1 matching over 7 bases. Looked up from germline, CDR1 is DFQATT and CDR2 is SNEGSKA (reference sequence). The CDR3 runs 17 residues. J was trimmed by 3 bases and V by 0 bases; bases with no gene match: 13. The CDR3 coding sequence is TGCAGTGCTAGAGACTCAGGGGGGAGTGGGACCTACTATGGCTACACCTTC. This encodes CSARDSGGSGTYYGYTF.

The CDR3 nucleotides read TGTGCCAGCAGTTTCCCTGGCGGCGAGCAGTACGTC. Translated: CASSFPGGEQYV. The chain has TRBV12-3 or TRBV12-4 and TRBJ2-7; D is ambiguous. Trimming left V 3 bases short and J 6 bases short, with 9 bases between. CDR3 length: 12 amino acids.

This clonotype has a handful of counts. The chain combines TRBV12-3 or TRBV12-4 with TRBJ2-3, with TRBD2 matching 11 bases. The length of the CDR3 is 16 residues. V trimming: 5 bases; J trimming: 5 bases; junction bases outside the gene matches: 9. CDR3: CASSPLAGGPEDTQYF. The CDR3 DNA follows: TGTGCCAGCAGTCCTCTAGCGGGGGGCCCGGAAGATACGCAGTATTTT.

This clonotype appeared a few times. The chain recombines TRBV2 with TRBJ1-5; TRBD1 matches at 7 bases. The CDR3 is made up of 15 amino acids. V lost 6 bases, J lost 1 base, and 6 bases stayed unmatched. The germline V gene encodes CDR1 SNHLY and CDR2 FYNNEI. This CDR3 reads CASSKQGTSNQPQHF. DNA for the CDR3: TGTGCCAGCAGCAAACAGGGGACGAGCAATCAGCCCCAGCATTTT.

The chain is built from TRBV6-6 and TRBJ2-7; 10 nucleotides align to TRBD1. The CDR3 runs to 14 residues. V was clipped by 6 bases and J by 4 bases; unmatched bases: 6. Per the germline V gene, CDR1 is MNHNY and CDR2 is SVGAGI (reference sequence). This CDR3 reads CASSRDRGRYEQYF. In nucleotides, the CDR3 is TGTGCCAGCAGCCGGGACAGGGGACGTTACGAGCAGTACTTC.